These T cell receptor beta chains were read from a single sample in a study of blood T cell repertoires in COVID-19. This table comes from immunoSEQ multiplex PCR, and its TCRdb copy is limited to in-frame clones, with some not included. The repertoire holds about 300,000 clones, 85% seen once, with about an eighth in the top ten. Sequenced material: peripheral blood. All receptors derive from a human donor in a cohort sampled during active COVID-19. Both conserved end residues are part of each CDR3. Fields, in order: V gene, J gene, clone size, D gene, CDR3 DNA, CDR3 protein. A D gene is named only where the DNA matches it firmly. Clone size appears in some rows only: once, few, many, or a class for an expanded clone.

TRBV19	TRBJ2-2	.	.	TGTGCCAGTAGTACCCGGGGGGCGGGAGTGGGCACCGGGGAGCTGTTTTTT	CASSTRGAGVGTGELFF
TRBV29-1	TRBJ1-5	once	TRBD1	TGCAGCGTTGGACAGGGGGCGAATCAGCCCCAGCATTTT	CSVGQGANQPQHF
TRBV5-1	TRBJ2-5	once	.	TGCGCCAGCAGCTTGGGTAGTCCCGGGGAGACCCAGTACTTC	CASSLGSPGETQYF
TRBV6-2/TRBV6-3	TRBJ1-5	.	TRBD1	TGTGCCAGCAGTCGAATGACAGGGTATAGCAATCAGCCCCAGCATTTT	CASSRMTGYSNQPQHF
TRBV4-3	TRBJ1-3	few	.	TGCGCCAGCAGCCAAGGCCTATCCTCTGGAAACACCATATATTTT	CASSQGLSSGNTIYF
TRBV18	TRBJ1-1	.	.	TGTGCCAGCCGAAACGGTCTGAACACTGAAGCTTTCTTT	CASRNGLNTEAFF
TRBV3-1/TRBV3-2	TRBJ2-4	.	TRBD2	TGTGCCAGCAGCCAAGCAGGGACTAGCGGGAGGAAGGAGAACATTCAGTACTTC	CASSQAGTSGRKENIQYF
TRBV4-3	TRBJ1-5	.	.	TGCGCCAGCAGCCAAGAAAACACAGTTGATCAGCCCCAGCATTTT	CASSQENTVDQPQHF
TRBV6-2/TRBV6-3	TRBJ2-7	.	TRBD1	TGTGCCAGCAGTGTCCCCGGGACAGGGCCCCTTCGTCGGGAGCAGTACTTC	CASSVPGTGPLRREQYF
TRBV25-1	TRBJ2-3	few	TRBD2	TGTGCCAGCAGTATTAGTAGCGGGGGCACAGATACGCAGTATTTT	CASSISSGGTDTQYF
TRBV30	TRBJ2-1	.	TRBD2	TGTGCCTGGAGTGCTCTAGCGGGAGTTGGCAATGAGCAGTTCTTC	CAWSALAGVGNEQFF
TRBV7-2	TRBJ2-7	.	.	TGTGCCAGCAGTTACACAGACCTACCCTACGAGCAGTACTTC	CASSYTDLPYEQYF
TRBV7-8	TRBJ1-1	.	TRBD1	TGTGCCAGCAGCCAGACAGGGGGCCAGAACACTGAAGCTTTCTTT	CASSQTGGQNTEAFF
TRBV5-1	TRBJ1-1	.	.	TGCGCCAGCGCCTGGGGGGTAAACACTGAAGCTTTCTTT	CASAWGVNTEAFF
TRBV9	TRBJ2-2	.	.	TGTGCCAGCAGCTCCAGACAGAATCCCTTCGTGACCGGGGAGCTGTTTTTT	CASSSRQNPFVTGELFF
TRBV28	TRBJ2-1	once	TRBD1	TGTGCCAGCAGCAACAGGGGGCGCGTAAATGAGCAGTTCTTC	CASSNRGRVNEQFF
TRBV27	TRBJ2-1	few	.	TGTGCCAGCAGTTATGCCAGGGGAATCTTTGAGCAGTTCTTC	CASSYARGIFEQFF
TRBV5-1	TRBJ1-5	.	.	TGCGCCAGCAGCCCAGGGGATAGCAATCAGCCCCAGCATTTT	CASSPGDSNQPQHF
TRBV5-1	TRBJ2-7	.	.	TGCGCCAGCAGCTTGGACAGGGGGGGTCGTGACGAGCAGTACTTC	CASSLDRGGRDEQYF
TRBV30	TRBJ2-3	.	.	TGTGCCTGGAGCGGACAGTACTCCACAGATACGCAGTATTTT	CAWSGQYSTDTQYF
TRBV11-2	TRBJ1-2	few	TRBD1	TGTGCCAGCAGGTTTGGGGACAGTAGAGGCTACACCTTC	CASRFGDSRGYTF
TRBV6-5	TRBJ2-1	once	TRBD1	TGTGCCAGCAGTCCAGGGGGCTCCTACAATGAGCAGTTCTTC	CASSPGGSYNEQFF
TRBV19	TRBJ2-7	.	TRBD2	TGTGCCAGTAACACCGGGAGGGCCGGACGTAGCCACGAGCAGTACTTC	CASNTGRAGRSHEQYF
TRBV6-5	TRBJ2-7	.	.	TGTGCCAGCAGTTTCATGGGCAGGGAGCAGTACTTC	CASSFMGREQYF
TRBV3-1/TRBV3-2	TRBJ2-3	once	TRBD2	TGTGCCAGCAGCCAACAGGCGGGGGGCACAGATACGCAGTATTTT	CASSQQAGGTDTQYF